This T cell receptor (beta chain) came from a study of blood T cell repertoires in COVID-19. About the study: There were acute and convalescent COVID-19 samples, and they came from the United States, Italy and Spain.

The CDR3 runs to 12 residues. The V and J ends lost 6 bases and 0 bases respectively, with 6 bases between them. Original processing notes: Amplification of reference gene primers was used by the study to estimate nucleated cell counts. Clones were sequenced by immunoSEQ multiplex PCR, and TCRdb holds only the in-frame ones, with some missing. V, J and clone size reflect that table, while D and trimming were determined from the DNA. This table holds tens of thousands of clones, 85% found once. The genes are TRBV12-3 or TRBV12-4 and TRBJ2-7; D is perhaps TRBD1 (5 bases). Sequenced material: peripheral blood. This sequence was found in a man in his sixties or seventies with acute or convalescent COVID-19. The CDR3 region has the DNA TGTGCCAGCAGCAGGGACTCCTACGAGCAGTACTTC. This codes for CASSRDSYEQYF.